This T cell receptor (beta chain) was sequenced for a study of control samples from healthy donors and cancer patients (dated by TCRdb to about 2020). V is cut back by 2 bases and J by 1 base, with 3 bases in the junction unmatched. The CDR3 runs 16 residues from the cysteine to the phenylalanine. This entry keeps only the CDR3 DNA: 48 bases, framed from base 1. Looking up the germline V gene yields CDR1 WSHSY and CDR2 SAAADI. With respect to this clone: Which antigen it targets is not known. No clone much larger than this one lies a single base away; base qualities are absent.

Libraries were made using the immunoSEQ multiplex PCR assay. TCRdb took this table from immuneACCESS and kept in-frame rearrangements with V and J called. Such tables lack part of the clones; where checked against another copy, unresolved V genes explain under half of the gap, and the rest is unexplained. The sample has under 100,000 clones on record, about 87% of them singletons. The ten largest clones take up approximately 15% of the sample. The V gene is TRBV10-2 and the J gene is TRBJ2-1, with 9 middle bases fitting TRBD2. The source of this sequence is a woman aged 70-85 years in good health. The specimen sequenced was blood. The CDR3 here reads CASSEPSGTSYNEQFF. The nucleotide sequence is TGCGCCAGCAGTGAGCCTAGCGGGACTTCCTACAATGAGCAGTTCTTC.